This T cell receptor (beta chain) is from a study of technical replicates of blood from a handful of donors. As regards this clone: At one of its ends the junction is not consistent with the germline gene, which may arise from a read error.

The germline CDR1 and CDR2 sequences are SGHTA and FQGNSA. The CDR3 runs 16 residues. The method was immunoSEQ multiplex PCR; TCRdb's version includes in-frame clones alone and lacks a portion of them. The sample lists tens of thousands of clones, approximately 90% occurring once. Sequencing used PBMCs. The V and J genes are TRBV7-2 and TRBJ1-2, with TRBD1 matching 7 bases. This TCR came from a human donor in good health. Some clones in this sample may be carry-over from other donors' samples. CDR3 sequence (DNA): TGTGCCAGCGGCTTAAGGACGGGCTCCGGAGGGGGCGGCTACACCTTC. This encodes CASGLRTGSGGGGYTF.